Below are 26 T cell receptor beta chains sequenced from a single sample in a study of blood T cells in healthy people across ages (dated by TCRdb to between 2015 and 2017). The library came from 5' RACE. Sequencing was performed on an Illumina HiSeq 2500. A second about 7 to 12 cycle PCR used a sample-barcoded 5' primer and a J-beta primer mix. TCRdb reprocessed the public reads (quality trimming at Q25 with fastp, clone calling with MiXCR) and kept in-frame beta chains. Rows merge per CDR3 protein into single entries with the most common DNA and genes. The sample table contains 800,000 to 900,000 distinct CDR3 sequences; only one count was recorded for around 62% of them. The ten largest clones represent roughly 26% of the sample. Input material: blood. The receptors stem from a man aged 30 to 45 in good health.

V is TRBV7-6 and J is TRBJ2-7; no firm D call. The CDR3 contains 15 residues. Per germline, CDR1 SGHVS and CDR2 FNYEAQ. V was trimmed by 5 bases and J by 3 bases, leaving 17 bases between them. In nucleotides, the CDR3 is TGTGCCAGCAGCCCCCTCCCCTCTAAAATCTACGAGCAGTACTTC. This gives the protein CASSPLPSKIYEQYF.

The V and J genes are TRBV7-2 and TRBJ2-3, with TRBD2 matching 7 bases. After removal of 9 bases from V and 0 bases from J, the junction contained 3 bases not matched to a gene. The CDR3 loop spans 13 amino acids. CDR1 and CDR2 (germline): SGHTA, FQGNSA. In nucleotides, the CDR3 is TGTGCCAGTAAGCGGGGAAGCACAGATACGCAGTATTTT. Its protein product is CASKRGSTDTQYF.

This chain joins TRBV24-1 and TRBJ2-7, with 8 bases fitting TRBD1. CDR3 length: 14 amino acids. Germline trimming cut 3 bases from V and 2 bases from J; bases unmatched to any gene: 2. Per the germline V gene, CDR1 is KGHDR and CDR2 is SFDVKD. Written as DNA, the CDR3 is TGTGCCACCAGTGATGGGGACAGGCCCTACGAGCAGTACTTC. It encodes CATSDGDRPYEQYF.

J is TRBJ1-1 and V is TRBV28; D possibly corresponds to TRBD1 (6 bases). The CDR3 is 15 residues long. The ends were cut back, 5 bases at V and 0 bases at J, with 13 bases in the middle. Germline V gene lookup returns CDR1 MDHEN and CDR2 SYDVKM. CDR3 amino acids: CASSESGQLNTEAFF. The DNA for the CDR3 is TGTGCCAGCAGTGAATCAGGACAGCTGAACACTGAAGCTTTCTTT.

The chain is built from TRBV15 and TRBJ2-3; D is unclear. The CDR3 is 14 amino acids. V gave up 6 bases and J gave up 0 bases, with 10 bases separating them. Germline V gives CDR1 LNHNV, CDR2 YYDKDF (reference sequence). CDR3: CATSGPASTDTQYF. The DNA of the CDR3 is TGTGCCACCAGTGGGCCAGCTAGCACAGATACGCAGTATTTT.

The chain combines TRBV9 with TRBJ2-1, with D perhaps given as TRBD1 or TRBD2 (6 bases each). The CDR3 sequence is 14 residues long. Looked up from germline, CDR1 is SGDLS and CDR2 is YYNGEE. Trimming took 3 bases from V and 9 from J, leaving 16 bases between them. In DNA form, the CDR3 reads TGTGCCAGCAGCGGACCCTCGGGGGCCAGTGAGCAGTTCTTC. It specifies CASSGPSGASEQFF.

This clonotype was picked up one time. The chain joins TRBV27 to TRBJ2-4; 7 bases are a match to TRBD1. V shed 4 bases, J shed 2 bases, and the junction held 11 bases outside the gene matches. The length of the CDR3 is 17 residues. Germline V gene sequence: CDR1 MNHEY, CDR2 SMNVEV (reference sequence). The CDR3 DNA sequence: TGTGCCAGCAGTTCTCCAGACAGGGATCAGACCAAAAACATTCAGTACTTC. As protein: CASSSPDRDQTKNIQYF.

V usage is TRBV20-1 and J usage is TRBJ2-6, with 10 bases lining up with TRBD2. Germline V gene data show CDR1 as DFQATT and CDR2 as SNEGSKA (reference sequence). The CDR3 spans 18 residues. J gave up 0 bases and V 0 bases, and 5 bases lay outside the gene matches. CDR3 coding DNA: TGCAGTGCTAGAGATTTAGCGGGGGGTAGCTCTGGGGCCAACGTCCTGACTTTC. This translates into CSARDLAGGSSGANVLTF.

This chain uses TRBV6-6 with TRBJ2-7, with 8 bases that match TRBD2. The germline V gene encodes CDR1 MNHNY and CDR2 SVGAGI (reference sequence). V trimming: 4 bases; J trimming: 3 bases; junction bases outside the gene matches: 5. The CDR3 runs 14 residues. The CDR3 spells CASSSLAVYYEQYF. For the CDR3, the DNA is TGTGCCAGCAGTTCACTAGCGGTTTACTACGAGCAGTACTTC.

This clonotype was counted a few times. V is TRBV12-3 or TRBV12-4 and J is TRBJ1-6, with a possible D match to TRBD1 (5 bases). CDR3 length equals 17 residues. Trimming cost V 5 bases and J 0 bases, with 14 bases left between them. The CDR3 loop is CASSLDSPSSYNSPLHF. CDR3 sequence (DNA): TGTGCCAGCAGTCTCGACAGCCCTAGCTCCTATAATTCACCCCTCCACTTT.

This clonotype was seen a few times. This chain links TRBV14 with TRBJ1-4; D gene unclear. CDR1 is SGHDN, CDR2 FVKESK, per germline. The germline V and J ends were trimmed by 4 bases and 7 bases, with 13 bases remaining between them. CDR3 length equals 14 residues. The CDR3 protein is CASSPNLRGEKLFF. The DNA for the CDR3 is TGTGCCAGCAGCCCCAATCTTCGTGGTGAAAAACTGTTTTTT.

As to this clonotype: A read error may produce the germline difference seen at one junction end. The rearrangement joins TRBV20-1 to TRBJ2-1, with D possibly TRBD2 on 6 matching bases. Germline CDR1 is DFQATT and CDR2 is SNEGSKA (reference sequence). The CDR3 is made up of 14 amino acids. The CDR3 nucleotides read TGCGGTGCTAGAGATCCAAGGAGGGGAAATGAGCAGTTCTTC. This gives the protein CGARDPRRGNEQFF.

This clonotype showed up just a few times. This CDR3 reads CSASGGLNQETQYF. Written as DNA, the CDR3 is TGCAGTGCTAGCGGCGGACTAAACCAAGAGACCCAGTACTTC. The chain carries TRBV20-1 and TRBJ2-5; perhaps TRBD2 as D (6 bases). The germline V and J ends were trimmed by 3 bases and 0 bases, with 11 bases remaining between them. CDR1 is DFQATT and CDR2 is SNEGSKA in the germline V gene (reference sequence). CDR3 length: 14 amino acids.

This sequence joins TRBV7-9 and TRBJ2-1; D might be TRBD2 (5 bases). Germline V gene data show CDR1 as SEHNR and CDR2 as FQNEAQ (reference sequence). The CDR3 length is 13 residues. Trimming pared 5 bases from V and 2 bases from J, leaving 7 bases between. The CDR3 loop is CASSRGAYNEQFF. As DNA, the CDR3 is TGTGCCAGCAGCCGGGGTGCCTACAATGAGCAGTTCTTC.

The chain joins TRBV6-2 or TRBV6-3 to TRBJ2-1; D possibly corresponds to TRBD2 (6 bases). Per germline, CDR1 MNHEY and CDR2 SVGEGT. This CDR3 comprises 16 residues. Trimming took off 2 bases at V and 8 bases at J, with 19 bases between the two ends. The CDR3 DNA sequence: TGTGCCAGCAGTTACGGGTACGGAGGGAGCAGGGATGAGCAGTTCTTC. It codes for CASSYGYGGSRDEQFF.

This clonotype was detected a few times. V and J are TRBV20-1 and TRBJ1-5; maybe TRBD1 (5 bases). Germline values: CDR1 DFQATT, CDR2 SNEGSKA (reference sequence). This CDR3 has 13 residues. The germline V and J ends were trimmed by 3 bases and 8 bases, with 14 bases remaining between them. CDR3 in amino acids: CSARGRPREPQHF. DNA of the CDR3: TGCAGTGCTAGGGGACGGCCCAGGGAGCCCCAGCATTTT.

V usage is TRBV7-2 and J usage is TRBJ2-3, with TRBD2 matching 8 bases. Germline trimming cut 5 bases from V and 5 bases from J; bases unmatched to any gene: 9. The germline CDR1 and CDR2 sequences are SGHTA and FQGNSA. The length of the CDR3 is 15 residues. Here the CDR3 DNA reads TGTGCCAGCAGCCAAGCGGGGGCAATGGAAGATACGCAGTATTTT. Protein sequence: CASSQAGAMEDTQYF. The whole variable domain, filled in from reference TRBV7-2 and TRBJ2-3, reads GAGVSQSPSNKVTEKGKDVELRCDPISGHTALYWYRQSLGQGLEFLIYFQGNSAPDKSGLPSDRFSAERTGGSVSTLTIQRTQQEDSAVYLCASSQAGAMEDTQYFGPGTRLTVL.

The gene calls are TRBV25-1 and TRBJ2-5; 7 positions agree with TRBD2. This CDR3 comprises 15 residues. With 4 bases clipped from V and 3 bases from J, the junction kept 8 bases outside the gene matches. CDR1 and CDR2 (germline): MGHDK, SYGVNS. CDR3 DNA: TGTGCCAGCAGTGCCCCCTCAGCGGGGAAAGAGACCCAGTACTTC. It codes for CASSAPSAGKETQYF.

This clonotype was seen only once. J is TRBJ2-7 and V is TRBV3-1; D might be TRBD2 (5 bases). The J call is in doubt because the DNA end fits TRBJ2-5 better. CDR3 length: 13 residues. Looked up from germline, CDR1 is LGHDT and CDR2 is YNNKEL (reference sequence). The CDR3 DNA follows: TGTGCCAGCAGCCAGAATCGGGATGGGACCCAGTACTTC. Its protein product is CASSQNRDGTQYF.

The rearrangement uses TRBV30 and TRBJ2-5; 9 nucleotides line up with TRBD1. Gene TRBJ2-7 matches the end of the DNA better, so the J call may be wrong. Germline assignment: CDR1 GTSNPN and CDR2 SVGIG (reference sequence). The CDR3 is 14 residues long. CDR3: CAWEVSDRGNEQYF. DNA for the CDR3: TGTGCCTGGGAAGTTTCGGACAGGGGAAACGAGCAGTACTTC.

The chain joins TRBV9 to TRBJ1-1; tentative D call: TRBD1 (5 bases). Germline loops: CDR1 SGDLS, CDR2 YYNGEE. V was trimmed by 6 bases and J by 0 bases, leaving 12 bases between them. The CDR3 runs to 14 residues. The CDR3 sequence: CASTKTDMNTEAFF. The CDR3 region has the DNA TGTGCCAGCACCAAGACAGACATGAACACTGAAGCTTTCTTT.

As DNA, the CDR3 is TGTGCCAGCAGCTTAGCTTGGCGACAGGTGAACACTGAAGCTTTCTTT. This codes for CASSLAWRQVNTEAFF. This chain joins TRBV7-8 and TRBJ1-1; TRBD1 is a possible D gene (6 bases). Per the germline V gene, CDR1 is SGHVS and CDR2 is FQNEAQ. The germline V and J ends were trimmed by 0 bases and 0 bases, with 11 bases remaining between them. The CDR3 spans 16 residues.

This CDR3 reads CASSLSVGNGGSPLHF. Written as DNA, the CDR3 is TGCGCCAGCAGCCTCTCAGTTGGAAACGGGGGTTCACCCCTCCACTTT. The chain carries TRBV4-3 and TRBJ1-6; tentatively, D is TRBD1 (5 bases). The CDR3 is 16 residues long. Germline V gene lookup returns CDR1 LGHNA and CDR2 YSLEER. V shed 4 bases and J shed 9 bases, with 19 bases lying between them.

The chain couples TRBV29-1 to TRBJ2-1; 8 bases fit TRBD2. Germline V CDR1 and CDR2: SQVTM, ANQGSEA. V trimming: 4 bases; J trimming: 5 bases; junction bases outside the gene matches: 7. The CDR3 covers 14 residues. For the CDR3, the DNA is TGCAGCGTTGTTTCAGGCGGGGGGAACAATGAGCAGTTCTTC. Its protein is CSVVSGGGNNEQFF.

CDR3 nucleotides: TGTGCCAGCAGCTTAGGCGGAGTAAATGAAAAACTGTTTTTT. Residues: CASSLGGVNEKLFF. This sequence joins TRBV11-2 and TRBJ1-4; unclear D gene. There are 14 residues in the CDR3. V was cut by 1 base and J by 5 bases, with 8 bases left in between. Germline values: CDR1 SGHAT, CDR2 FQNNGV.

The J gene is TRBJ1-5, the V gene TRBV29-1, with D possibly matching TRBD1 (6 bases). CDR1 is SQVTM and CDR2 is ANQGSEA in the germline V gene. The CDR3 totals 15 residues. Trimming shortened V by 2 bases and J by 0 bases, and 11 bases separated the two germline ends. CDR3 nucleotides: TGCAGCGTTGAAATTGGGGGCTATAGCAATCAGCCCCAGCATTTT. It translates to CSVEIGGYSNQPQHF.